This TCR beta chain was profiled in a study of cytomegalovirus exposure and HLA in healthy donors. V was pared by 0 bases and J by 5 bases, with 7 bases of the junction left unmatched. This CDR3 comprises 16 residues. Germline CDR1 reads SGHNT; CDR2 reads YENEEA. This clone was seen once. Its target is not known. General study results and limits: Investigators reported some 150 TCR beta chains as tied to cytomegalovirus. In vitro work confirmed that a few CMV-associated chains recognize CMV antigens. The likely origin of a cluster of highly shared sequence variants was a sequencing artifact.

The primer mix had 60 Vbeta and 13 Jbeta primers. Original processing notes: Later analysis identified tens of millions of unique TCR beta chains, 8.5 million to 13 million shared. The protocol was immunoSEQ multiplex PCR, while the TCRdb copy is restricted to in-frame clones and leaves out a portion. V and J calls and clone size follow that table, whereas D and trimming were derived from the DNA. This sample has about 140,000 clones, with around 73% found just once. This sequence joins TRBV11-3 and TRBJ2-1; 7 bases line up with TRBD2. This clonotype was sampled from a woman aged 40 to 50 in good health and CMV-seronegative. The specimen was PBMCs. CDR3 region: CASSLDNRGGHNEQFF. In nucleotides, the CDR3 is TGTGCCAGCAGCTTAGATAATCGCGGGGGACACAATGAGCAGTTCTTC.